One and the same sample provided the 10 T cell receptor beta chains below, sequenced in a study of spatial heterogeneity in lung cancer. MiXCR, run by TCRdb on the 5' RACE reads, gives a single entry per CDR3 protein. In the table there are roughly 16,000 distinct CDR3 sequences, about a fifth of which are singletons. Time point described: sample taken at primary tumor resection. The input material, whole RNA from tumor, nontumor lung or frozen PBMC, was sequenced unsorted. The sequenced sample was PBMCs, obtained at surgery. The origin of the receptors is a female donor with early-stage non-small cell lung cancer.

The table lists this clonotype with many counts. The chain joins TRBV10-1 to TRBJ2-7; D gene unclear. This CDR3 spans 12 amino acids. Germline V gene lookup returns CDR1 WNHNN and CDR2 SYGVQD (reference sequence). V was cut by 8 bases and J by 5 bases, with 13 bases left in between. DNA of the CDR3: TGCGCCAGCCCGTGTAAGATTAACGAGCAGTACTTC. This codes for CASPCKINEQYF.

This clonotype has at least ten counts. The V gene is TRBV27, the J gene TRBJ2-6, with D perhaps matching TRBD1 (6 bases). This CDR3 has 19 residues. Germline V CDR1 and CDR2: MNHEY, SMNVEV (reference sequence). The germline V and J ends were trimmed by 5 bases and 0 bases, with 20 bases remaining between them. CDR3 sequence: CASSPQGGGPRSGANVLTF. CDR3 in DNA: TGTGCCAGCAGTCCACAGGGTGGGGGTCCCCGCTCTGGGGCCAACGTCCTGACTTTC.

This clonotype was observed many times. This rearrangement joins TRBV10-3 to TRBJ2-1, with 7 bases fitting TRBD1. The CDR3 has 13 residues. Trimming removed 10 bases from V and 3 bases from J; junction bases left unmatched: 6. CDR1 ENHRY and CDR2 SYGVKD come from the germline V gene. The CDR3 region is CASSGTVYNEQFF. In nucleotides, the CDR3 is TGTGCCAGCTCCGGGACAGTCTACAATGAGCAGTTCTTC.

This clonotype came up many times. The rearrangement uses TRBV6-5 and TRBJ1-6; D is perhaps TRBD1 (5 bases). The CDR3 runs 14 residues. The V end lost 5 bases, the J end lost 9 bases, and 14 bases lay between the germline ends. CDR1 is MNHEY, CDR2 SVGAGI, per germline. The CDR3: CASSPTPGGSPLHF. For the CDR3, the DNA is TGTGCCAGCAGTCCGACACCTGGGGGTTCACCCCTCCACTTT.

This chain's CDR3 is CASSQTSGGLYNEQFF. The CDR3 DNA reads TGTGCCAGTAGTCAAACTAGCGGGGGGCTATACAATGAGCAGTTCTTC. The chain is built from TRBV19 and TRBJ2-1, with 12 bases matching TRBD2. The CDR3 runs 16 residues. Germline V lookup: CDR1 LNHDA, CDR2 SQIVND (reference sequence). V was pared by 5 bases and J by 4 bases, with 6 bases of the junction left unmatched.

The chain couples TRBV10-3 to TRBJ2-3; D might be TRBD1 (6 bases). Germline CDR1 and CDR2: ENHRY and SYGVKD. V was trimmed by 6 bases and J by 1 base, leaving 11 bases between them. The CDR3 extends over 14 amino acids. CDR3 in DNA: TGTGCCATCAGAAGGGACACCGGCACAGATACGCAGTATTTT. It codes for CAIRRDTGTDTQYF.

V gene TRBV2 combines with J gene TRBJ2-2; possibly TRBD1 for D (6 bases). Deletions cut 8 bases from V and 6 bases from J, with 16 bases between. The germline gives CDR1 SNHLY, CDR2 FYNNEI. The length of the CDR3 is 14 residues. CDR3 nucleotide sequence: TGTGCCAGCGTACCACAGGGTTTTGCCGGGGAGCTGTTTTTT. It specifies CASVPQGFAGELFF.

The chain's CDR3 is CASSLFGTSEAFF. The CDR3 bases are TGTGCCAGCAGCTTATTCGGGACAAGTGAGGCTTTCTTT. The chain joins TRBV7-3 to TRBJ1-1; possible D gene TRBD1, 6 bases. CDR3 length: 13 amino acids. The germline CDR1 and CDR2 sequences are SGHTA and FQGTGA. The V end lost 2 bases, the J end lost 11 bases, and 15 bases lay between the germline ends.

This clonotype was observed at least ten times. This chain links TRBV20-1 with TRBJ2-3, with D perhaps being TRBD1 or TRBD2 (5 bases each). The CDR3 runs 13 residues. In germline, CDR1 is DFQATT, CDR2 SNEGSKA (reference sequence). V shed 6 bases and J shed 2 bases, with 12 bases lying between them. The CDR3 here is CSAEGTHTDTQYF. Here the CDR3 DNA reads TGCAGTGCCGAGGGGACGCACACAGATACGCAGTATTTT.

This clonotype was seen repeatedly, ten times or more. The gene calls are TRBV7-9 and TRBJ2-7; D could derive from TRBD1 or TRBD2 (5 bases each). The CDR3 has 15 residues. V was shortened by 5 bases and J by 0 bases, with 14 bases between the two germline ends. Germline V lookup: CDR1 SEHNR, CDR2 FQNEAQ (reference sequence). CDR3 sequence (DNA): TGTGCCAGCAGCCCACCGGGACGTAGCTCCTACGAGCAGTACTTC. This translates into CASSPPGRSSYEQYF.